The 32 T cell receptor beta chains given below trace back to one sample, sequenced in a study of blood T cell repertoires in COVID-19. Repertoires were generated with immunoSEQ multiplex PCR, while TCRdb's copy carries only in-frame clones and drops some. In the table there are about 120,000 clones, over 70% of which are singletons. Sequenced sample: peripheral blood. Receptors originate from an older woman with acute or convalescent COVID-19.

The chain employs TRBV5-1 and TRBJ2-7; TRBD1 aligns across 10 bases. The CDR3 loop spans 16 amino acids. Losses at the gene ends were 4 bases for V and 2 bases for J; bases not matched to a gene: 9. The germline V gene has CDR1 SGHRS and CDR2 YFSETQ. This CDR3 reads CASSGRDRGPPYEQYF. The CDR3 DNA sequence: TGCGCCAGCAGCGGAAGGGACAGGGGTCCCCCCTACGAGCAGTACTTC.

CDR3 residues: CASSGTVVNTIYF. CDR3 sequence (DNA): TGTGCCAGTAGTGGGACAGTGGTCAACACCATATATTTT. The chain combines TRBV19 with TRBJ1-3; 7 nucleotides align to TRBD1. The CDR3 totals 13 residues. The germline V gene has CDR1 LNHDA and CDR2 SQIVND (reference sequence). Trimming took 5 bases from V and 7 from J; bases not matched to a gene: 5. The full variable domain, completed using reference TRBV19 and TRBJ1-3, is DGGITQSPKYLFRKEGQNVTLSCEQNLNHDAMYWYRQDPGQGLRLIYYSQIVNDFQKGDIAEGYSVSREKKESFPLTVTSAQKNPTAFYLCASSGTVVNTIYFGEGSWLTVV.

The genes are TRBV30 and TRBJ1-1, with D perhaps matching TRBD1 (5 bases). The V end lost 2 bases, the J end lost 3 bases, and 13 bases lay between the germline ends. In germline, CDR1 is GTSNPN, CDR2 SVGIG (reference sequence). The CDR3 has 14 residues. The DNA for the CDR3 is TGTGCCTGGAGTCAGGGCCGAGGAGACACTGAAGCTTTCTTT. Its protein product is CAWSQGRGDTEAFF.

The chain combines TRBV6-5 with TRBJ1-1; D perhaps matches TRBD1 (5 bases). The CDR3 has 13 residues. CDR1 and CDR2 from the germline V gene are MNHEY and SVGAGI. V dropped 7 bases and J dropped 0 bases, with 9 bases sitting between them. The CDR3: CASNKGLNTEAFF. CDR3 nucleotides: TGTGCCAGCAATAAGGGGCTGAACACTGAAGCTTTCTTT.

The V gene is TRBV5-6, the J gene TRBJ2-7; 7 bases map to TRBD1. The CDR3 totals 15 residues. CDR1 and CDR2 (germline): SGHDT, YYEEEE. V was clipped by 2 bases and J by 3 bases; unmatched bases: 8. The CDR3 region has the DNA TGTGCCAGCAGCTTTAGGGACAGAACCTTCTACGAGCAGTACTTC. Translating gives CASSFRDRTFYEQYF.

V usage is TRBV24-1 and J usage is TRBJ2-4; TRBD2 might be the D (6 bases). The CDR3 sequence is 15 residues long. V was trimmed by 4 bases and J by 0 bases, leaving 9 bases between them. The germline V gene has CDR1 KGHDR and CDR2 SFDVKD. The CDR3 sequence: CATSEGTLAKNIQYF. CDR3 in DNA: TGTGCCACCAGTGAGGGGACTTTAGCCAAAAACATTCAGTACTTC.

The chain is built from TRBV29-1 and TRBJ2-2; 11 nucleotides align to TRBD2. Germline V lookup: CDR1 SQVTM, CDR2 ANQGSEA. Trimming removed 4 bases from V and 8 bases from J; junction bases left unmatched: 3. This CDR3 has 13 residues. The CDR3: CSVVAGGQGELFF. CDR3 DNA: TGCAGCGTTGTAGCGGGAGGGCAGGGGGAGCTGTTTTTT.

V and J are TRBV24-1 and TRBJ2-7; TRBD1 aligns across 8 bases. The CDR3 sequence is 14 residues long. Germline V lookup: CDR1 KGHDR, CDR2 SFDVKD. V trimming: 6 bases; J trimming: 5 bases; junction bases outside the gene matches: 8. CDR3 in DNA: TGTGCCACCAGTCTCGGACAGGGATGGGACGAGCAGTACTTC. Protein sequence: CATSLGQGWDEQYF.

In DNA form, the CDR3 reads TGCGCCAGCAGAGTGACAGGGGGGAACACTGAAGCTTTCTTT. Translating gives CASRVTGGNTEAFF. This chain uses TRBV10-2 with TRBJ1-1; 9 nucleotides line up with TRBD1. In germline, CDR1 is WSHSY, CDR2 SAAADI. This CDR3 contains 14 residues. V shed 6 bases and J 1 base; nucleotides not matched to a gene: 3.

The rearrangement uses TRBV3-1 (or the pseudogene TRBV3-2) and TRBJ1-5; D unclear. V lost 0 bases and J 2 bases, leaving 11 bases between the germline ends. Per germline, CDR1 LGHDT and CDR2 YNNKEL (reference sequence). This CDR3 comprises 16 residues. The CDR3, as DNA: TGTGCCAGCAGCCAAGATTCTCGAGGAGGCAATCAGCCCCAGCATTTT. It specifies CASSQDSRGGNQPQHF.

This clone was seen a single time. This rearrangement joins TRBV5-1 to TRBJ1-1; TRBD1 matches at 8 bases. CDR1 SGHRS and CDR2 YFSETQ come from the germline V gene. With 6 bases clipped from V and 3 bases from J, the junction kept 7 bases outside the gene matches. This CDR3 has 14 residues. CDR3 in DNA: TGCGCCAGCACCGGACAGGGCGGGGACACTGAAGCTTTCTTT. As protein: CASTGQGGDTEAFF.

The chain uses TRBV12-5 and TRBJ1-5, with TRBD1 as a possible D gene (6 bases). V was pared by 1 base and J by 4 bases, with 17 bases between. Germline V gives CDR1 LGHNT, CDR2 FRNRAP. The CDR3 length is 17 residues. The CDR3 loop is CASGLASVGTLNQPQHF. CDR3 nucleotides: TGTGCTAGTGGTTTGGCTTCCGTCGGGACACTAAATCAGCCCCAGCATTTT.

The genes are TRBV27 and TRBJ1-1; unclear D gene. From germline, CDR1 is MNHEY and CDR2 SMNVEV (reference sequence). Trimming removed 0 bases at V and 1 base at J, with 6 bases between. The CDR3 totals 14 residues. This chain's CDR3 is CASSLSIRNTEAFF. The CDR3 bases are TGTGCCAGCAGTTTATCGATCAGGAACACTGAAGCTTTCTTT.

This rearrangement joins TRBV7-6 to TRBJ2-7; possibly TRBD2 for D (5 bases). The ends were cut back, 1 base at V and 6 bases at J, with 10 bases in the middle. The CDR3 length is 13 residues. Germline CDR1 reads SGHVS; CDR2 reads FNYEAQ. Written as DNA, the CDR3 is TGTGCCAGCAGCTTAGATCGAGGGCGCGAGCAGTACTTC. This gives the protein CASSLDRGREQYF.

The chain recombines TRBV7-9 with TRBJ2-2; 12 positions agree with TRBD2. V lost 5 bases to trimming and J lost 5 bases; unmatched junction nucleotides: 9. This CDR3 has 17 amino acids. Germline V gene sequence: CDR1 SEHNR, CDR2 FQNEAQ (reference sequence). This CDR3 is CASSPRLAGALTGELFF. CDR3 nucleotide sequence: TGTGCCAGCAGCCCAAGACTAGCGGGGGCCCTGACCGGGGAGCTGTTTTTT.

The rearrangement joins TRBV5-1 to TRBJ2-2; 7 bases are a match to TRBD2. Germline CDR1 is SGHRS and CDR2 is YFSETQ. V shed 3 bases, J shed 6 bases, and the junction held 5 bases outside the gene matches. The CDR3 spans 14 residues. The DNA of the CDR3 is TGCGCCAGCAGCTGGGTGACTAGCTCCGGGGAGCTGTTTTTT. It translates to CASSWVTSSGELFF.

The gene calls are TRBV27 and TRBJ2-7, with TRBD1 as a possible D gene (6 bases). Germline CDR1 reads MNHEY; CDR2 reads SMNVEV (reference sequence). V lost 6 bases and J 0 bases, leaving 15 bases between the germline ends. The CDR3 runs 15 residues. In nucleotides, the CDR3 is TGTGCCAGCAGGTCTACCAGGGGTAGCTCCTACGAGCAGTACTTC. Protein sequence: CASRSTRGSSYEQYF.

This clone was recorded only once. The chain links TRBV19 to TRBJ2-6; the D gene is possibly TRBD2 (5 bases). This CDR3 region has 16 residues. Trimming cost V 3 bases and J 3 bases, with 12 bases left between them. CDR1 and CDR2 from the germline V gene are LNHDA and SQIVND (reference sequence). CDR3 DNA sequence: TGTGCCAGTAGTATCCAAGGCGGAGGTGGGGCCAACGTCCTGACTTTC. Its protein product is CASSIQGGGGANVLTF.

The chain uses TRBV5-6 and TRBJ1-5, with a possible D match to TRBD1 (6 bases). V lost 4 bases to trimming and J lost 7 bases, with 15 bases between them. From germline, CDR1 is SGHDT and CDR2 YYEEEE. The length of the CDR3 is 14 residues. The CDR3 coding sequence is TGTGCCAGCAGCACCTTAGGGGGGGAGCAGCCCCAGCATTTT. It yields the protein CASSTLGGEQPQHF.

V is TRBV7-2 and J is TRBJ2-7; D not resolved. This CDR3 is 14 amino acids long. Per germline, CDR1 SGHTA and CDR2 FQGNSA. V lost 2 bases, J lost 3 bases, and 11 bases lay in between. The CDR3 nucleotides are TGTGCCAGCAGCTTAACACCCCAGGTCTACGAGCAGTACTTC. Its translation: CASSLTPQVYEQYF. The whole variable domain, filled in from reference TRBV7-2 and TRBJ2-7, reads GAGVSQSPSNKVTEKGKDVELRCDPISGHTALYWYRQSLGQGLEFLIYFQGNSAPDKSGLPSDRFSAERTGGSVSTLTIQRTQQEDSAVYLCASSLTPQVYEQYFGPGTRLTVT.

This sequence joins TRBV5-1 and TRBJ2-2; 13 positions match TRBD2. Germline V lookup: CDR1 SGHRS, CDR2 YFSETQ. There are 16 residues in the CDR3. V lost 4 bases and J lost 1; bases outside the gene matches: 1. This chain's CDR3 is CASSGTSGENTGELFF. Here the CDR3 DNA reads TGCGCCAGCAGCGGGACTAGCGGGGAGAACACCGGGGAGCTGTTTTTT.

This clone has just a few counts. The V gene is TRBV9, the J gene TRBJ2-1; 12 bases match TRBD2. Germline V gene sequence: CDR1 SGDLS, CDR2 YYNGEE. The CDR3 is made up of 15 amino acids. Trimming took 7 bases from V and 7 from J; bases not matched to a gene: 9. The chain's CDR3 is CASSSSGGARNEQFF. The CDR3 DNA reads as TGTGCCAGCTCTTCTAGCGGGGGGGCTCGGAATGAGCAGTTCTTC. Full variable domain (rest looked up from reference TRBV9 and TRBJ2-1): DSGVTQTPKHLITATGQRVTLRCSPRSGDLSVYWYQQSLDQGLQFLIQYYNGEERAKGNILERFSAQQFPDLHSELNLSSLELGDSALYFCASSSSGGARNEQFFGPGTRLTVL.

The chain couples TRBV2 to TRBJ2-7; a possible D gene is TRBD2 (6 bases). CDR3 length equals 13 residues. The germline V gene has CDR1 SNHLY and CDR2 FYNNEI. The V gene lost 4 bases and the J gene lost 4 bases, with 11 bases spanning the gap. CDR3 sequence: CASSVGGRYEQYF. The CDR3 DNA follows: TGTGCCAGCAGTGTGGGGGGACGGTACGAGCAGTACTTC.

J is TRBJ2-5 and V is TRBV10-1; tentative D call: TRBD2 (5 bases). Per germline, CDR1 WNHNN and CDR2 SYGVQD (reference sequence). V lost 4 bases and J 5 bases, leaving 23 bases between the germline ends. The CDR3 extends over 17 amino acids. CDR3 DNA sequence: TGCGCCAGCAGTGCCGTAATGGGAGAGCCCTCGGAGGAGACCCAGTACTTC. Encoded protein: CASSAVMGEPSEETQYF.

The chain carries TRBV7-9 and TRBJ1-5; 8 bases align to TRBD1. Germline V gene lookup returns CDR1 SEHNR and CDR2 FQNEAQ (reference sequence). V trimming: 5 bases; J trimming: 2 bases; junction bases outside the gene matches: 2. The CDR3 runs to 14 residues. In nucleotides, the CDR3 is TGTGCCAGCAGCGGACAGGGAGGCAATCAGCCCCAGCATTTT. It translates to CASSGQGGNQPQHF.

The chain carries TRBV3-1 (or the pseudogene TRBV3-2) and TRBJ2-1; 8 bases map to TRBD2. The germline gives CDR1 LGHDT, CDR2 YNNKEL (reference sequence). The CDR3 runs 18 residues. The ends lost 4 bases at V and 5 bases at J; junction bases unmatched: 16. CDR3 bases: TGTGCCAGCAGCCCTACGGCGGGGGGCCTAACCACGAACAATGAGCAGTTCTTC. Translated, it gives CASSPTAGGLTTNNEQFF.

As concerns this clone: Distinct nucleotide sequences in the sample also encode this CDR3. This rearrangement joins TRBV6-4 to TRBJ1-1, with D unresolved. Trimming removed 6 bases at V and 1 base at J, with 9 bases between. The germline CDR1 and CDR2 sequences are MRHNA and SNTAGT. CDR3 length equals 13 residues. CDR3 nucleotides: TGTGCCAGCAGCCTTTTCTGGAACACTGAAGCTTTCTTT. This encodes CASSLFWNTEAFF.

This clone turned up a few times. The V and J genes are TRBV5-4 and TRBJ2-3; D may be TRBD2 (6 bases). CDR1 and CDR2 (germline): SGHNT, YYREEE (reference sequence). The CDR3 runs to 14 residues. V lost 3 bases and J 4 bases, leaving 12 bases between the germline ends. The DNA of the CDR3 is TGTGCCAGCAGCTGGGACTTCGGGTCAGATACGCAGTATTTT. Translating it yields CASSWDFGSDTQYF.

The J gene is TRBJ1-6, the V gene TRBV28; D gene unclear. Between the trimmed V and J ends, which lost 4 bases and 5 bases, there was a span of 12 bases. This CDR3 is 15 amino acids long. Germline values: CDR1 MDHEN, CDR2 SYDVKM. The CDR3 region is CASSSLTRDNSPLHF. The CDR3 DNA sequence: TGTGCCAGCAGTTCTCTAACGAGGGATAATTCACCCCTCCACTTT.

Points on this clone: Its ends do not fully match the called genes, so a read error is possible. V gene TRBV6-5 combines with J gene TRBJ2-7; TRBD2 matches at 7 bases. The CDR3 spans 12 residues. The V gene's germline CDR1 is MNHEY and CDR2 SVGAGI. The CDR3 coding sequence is TGTGCCAGCAGTCTTGGGGGGGGAGCTAGGGGCTTC. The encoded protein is CASSLGGGARGF.

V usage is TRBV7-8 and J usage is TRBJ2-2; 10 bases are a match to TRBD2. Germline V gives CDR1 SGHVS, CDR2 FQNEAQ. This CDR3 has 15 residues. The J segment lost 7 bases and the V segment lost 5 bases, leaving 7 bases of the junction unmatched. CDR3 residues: CASSKGASGSGELFF. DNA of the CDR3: TGTGCCAGCAGCAAGGGGGCTAGCGGGAGCGGGGAGCTGTTTTTT.

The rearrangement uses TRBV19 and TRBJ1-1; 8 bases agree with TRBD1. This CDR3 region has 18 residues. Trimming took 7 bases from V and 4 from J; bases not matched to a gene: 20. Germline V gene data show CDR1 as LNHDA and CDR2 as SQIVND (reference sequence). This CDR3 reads CASKGTGQGAPGSTEAFF. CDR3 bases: TGTGCCAGTAAAGGGACCGGGCAGGGGGCGCCGGGCAGCACTGAAGCTTTCTTT.